This T cell receptor (beta chain) came from a study of shared clonotypes between healthy human individuals. Germline assignment: CDR1 SGHDT and CDR2 YYEEEE. J lost 0 bases, V lost 2 bases, and 10 bases had no gene match. There are 17 residues in the CDR3. Assay used: immunoSEQ multiplex PCR; TCRdb lists only in-frame clones, some missing. This table has some 1,100,000 clones, about 80% appearing once. Sequencing used memory CD4+ T cells from PBMCs. Specified subset: CD45RA-negative fraction. The TCR comes from a man between 18 and 35 years old in good health. Some clones in this sample may be carry-over from other donors' samples. The chain couples TRBV5-6 to TRBJ1-1, with 7 bases matching TRBD1. The CDR3 nucleotides read TGTGCCAGCAGCTTCAACGTGGCAGGGGGGATGAACACTGAAGCTTTCTTT. Protein sequence: CASSFNVAGGMNTEAFF.